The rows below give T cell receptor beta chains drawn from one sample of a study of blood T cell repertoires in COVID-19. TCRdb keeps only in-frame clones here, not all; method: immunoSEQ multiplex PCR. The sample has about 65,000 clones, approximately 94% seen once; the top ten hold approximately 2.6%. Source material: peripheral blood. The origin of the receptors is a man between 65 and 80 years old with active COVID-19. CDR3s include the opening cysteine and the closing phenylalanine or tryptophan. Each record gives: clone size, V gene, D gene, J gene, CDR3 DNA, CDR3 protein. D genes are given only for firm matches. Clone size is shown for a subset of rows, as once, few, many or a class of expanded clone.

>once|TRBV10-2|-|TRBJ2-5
TGCGCCAGCGGATGGGGCAACCAAGAGACCCAGTACTTC
CASGWGNQETQYF
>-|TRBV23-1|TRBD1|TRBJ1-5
TGCGCCAGCAGTAATCGGAGAAGGGACAGGGGCCCCAATCAGCCCCAGCATTTT
CASSNRRRDRGPNQPQHF
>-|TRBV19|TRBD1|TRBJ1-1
TGTGCCAGTAGTATAGAAGGGAGGGGTGGTAGAGTAGGACAGGGGACGAACACTGAAGCTTTCTTT
CASSIEGRGGRVGQGTNTEAFF
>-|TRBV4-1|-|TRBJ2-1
TGCGCCAGCAGCCAACCGACGGGTGTCCATGAGCAGTTCTTC
CASSQPTGVHEQFF
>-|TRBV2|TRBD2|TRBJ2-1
TGTGCCAGCAGTGAGATAAAAGGGGAGCGGGGGGGAAACAATGAGCAGTTCTTC
CASSEIKGERGGNNEQFF
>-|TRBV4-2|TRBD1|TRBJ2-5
TGTGCCAGCAGCCAAGGGATTTGGGACAGGGGGGAGACCCAGTACTTC
CASSQGIWDRGETQYF
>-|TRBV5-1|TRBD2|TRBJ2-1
TGCGCCAGCAGCTTGCCCGGACTAGCATCCCTCAATGAGCAGTTCTTC
CASSLPGLASLNEQFF
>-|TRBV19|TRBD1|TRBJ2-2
TGTGCCTCGGGACAGGGTCTTTCCGGGGAGCTGTTTTTT
CASGQGLSGELFF
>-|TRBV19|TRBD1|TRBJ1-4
TGTGCCAGTAGTGACAGGGGACGGGATGAAAAACTGTTTTTT
CASSDRGRDEKLFF
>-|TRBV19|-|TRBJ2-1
TGTGCCAGTAGTATTGGACGGGACTACAATGAGCAGTTCTTC
CASSIGRDYNEQFF
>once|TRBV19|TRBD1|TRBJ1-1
TGTGCCAGTAGTCCCCGACAGGGAGGAAACACTGAAGCTTTCTTT
CASSPRQGGNTEAFF
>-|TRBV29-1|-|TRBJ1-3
TGCAGCGTTGTACGCGGAGGTGGAAACACCATATATTTT
CSVVRGGGNTIYF
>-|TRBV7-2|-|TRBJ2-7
TGTGCCAGCACCAACACCTACGAGCAGTACTTC
CASTNTYEQYF
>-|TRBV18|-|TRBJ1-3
TGTGCCAGCTCACCTTCCGGACAGACAATCTCTGGAAACACCATATATTTT
CASSPSGQTISGNTIYF
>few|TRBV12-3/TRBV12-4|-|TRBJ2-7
TGTGCCAGCAGTGGCAGGGACTACGAGCAGTACTTC
CASSGRDYEQYF
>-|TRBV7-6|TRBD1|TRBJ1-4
TGTGCCAGCAGCGGAGGGACAGGGCTAAGCGAAAAACTGTTTTTT
CASSGGTGLSEKLFF
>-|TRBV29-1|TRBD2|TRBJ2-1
TGCACCGGACTAGCGCTAAATGAGCAGTTCTTC
CTGLALNEQFF
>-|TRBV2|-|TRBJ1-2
TGTGCCAGCGAGAGGGATGATGGCTACACCTTC
CASERDDGYTF
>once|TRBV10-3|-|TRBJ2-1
TGTGCCATCAGTGCGCGGGAACCCACCTACAATGAGCAGTTCTTC
CAISAREPTYNEQFF
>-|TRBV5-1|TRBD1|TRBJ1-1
TGCGCCAGCAGCTTGGATTTCGACAGGGGTGCCACTGAAGCTTTCTTT
CASSLDFDRGATEAFF
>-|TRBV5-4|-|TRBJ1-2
TGTGCCAGCAGCTGGGGGGTGCAGGGATCCTATGGCTACACCTTC
CASSWGVQGSYGYTF
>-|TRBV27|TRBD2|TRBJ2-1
TGTGCCAGCAGCCCTGCGGGGGGGGCCTACAATGAGCAGTTCTTC
CASSPAGGAYNEQFF
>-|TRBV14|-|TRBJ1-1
TGTGCCAGCAGGAGAACTTCTGAAGCCCACACTGAAGCTTTCTTT
CASRRTSEAHTEAFF
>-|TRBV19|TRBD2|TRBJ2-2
TGTGCCACCCCATCTGGAGCTAGCGGGGGCAGAATGAACACCGGGGAGCTGTTTTTT
CATPSGASGGRMNTGELFF
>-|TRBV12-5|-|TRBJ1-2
TGTGCTAGTGGTTTGGTACTTGACCCAGGGGTTAATTATGGCTACACCTTC
CASGLVLDPGVNYGYTF
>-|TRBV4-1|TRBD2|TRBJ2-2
TGCGCCAGCAGCTTCAGATCTGCTAGCGGGGGCCCTCGCGGCACCGGGGAGCTGTTTTTT
CASSFRSASGGPRGTGELFF
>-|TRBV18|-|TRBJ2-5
TGTGCCAGCTCGGCAGGGGTCCAAGAGACCCAGTACTTC
CASSAGVQETQYF
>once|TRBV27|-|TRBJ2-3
TGTGCCAGCAGCGGTATTCTCGGAGATACGCAGTATTTT
CASSGILGDTQYF
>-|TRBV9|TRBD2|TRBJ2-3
TGTGCCAGCAGCCGGGGACTAGCGGGGGGAGATACGCAGTATTTT
CASSRGLAGGDTQYF
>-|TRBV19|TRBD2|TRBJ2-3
TGTGCCAGTAGTACCACTTCGGGGGGGGCGCCGCAGTATTTT
CASSTTSGGAPQYF
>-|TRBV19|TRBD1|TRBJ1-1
TGTGCCAGTAGTAGTACCAGGGGGACTGAAGCTTTCTTT
CASSSTRGTEAFF
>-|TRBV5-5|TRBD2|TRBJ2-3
TGTGCCAGCAGCCGAGGCGGGGGAAGCACAGATACGCAGTATTTT
CASSRGGGSTDTQYF
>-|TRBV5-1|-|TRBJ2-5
TGCGCCAGCAGAGTACAGGGCCAACAAGAGACCCAGTACTTC
CASRVQGQQETQYF
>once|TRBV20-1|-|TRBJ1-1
TGCAGTGTCCCGGGAAACACTGAAGCTTTCTTT
CSVPGNTEAFF
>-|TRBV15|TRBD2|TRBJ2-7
TGTGCCACCGGGAAGGCCGGGACTAACTACGAGCAGTACTTC
CATGKAGTNYEQYF
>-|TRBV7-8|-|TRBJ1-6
TGTGCCAGCAGCCGGGGAGTGGGGTCCTATAATTCACCCCTCCACTTT
CASSRGVGSYNSPLHF
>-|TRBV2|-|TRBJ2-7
TGTGCCAGCAGTGGGACAGCTTACTACGAGCAGTACTTC
CASSGTAYYEQYF
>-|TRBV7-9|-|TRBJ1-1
TGTGCCAGCAGACCATCCGGGGGGAACACTGAAGCTTTCTTT
CASRPSGGNTEAFF
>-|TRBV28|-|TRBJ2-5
TGTGCCAGCAGCCTTGCAGGGTCAGAGACCCAGTACTTC
CASSLAGSETQYF
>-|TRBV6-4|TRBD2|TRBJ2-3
TGTGCCAGCAGTGACACCCGGACTAGCGGGGACACAGATACGCAGTATTTT
CASSDTRTSGDTDTQYF
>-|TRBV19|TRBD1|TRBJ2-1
TGTGCCAGTAGTATGGGGACAGGGGGCTCGGGTGAGCAGTTCTTC
CASSMGTGGSGEQFF
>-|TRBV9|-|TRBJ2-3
TGTGCCAGCAGCGTAGCGGGCACAGATACGCAGTATTTT
CASSVAGTDTQYF
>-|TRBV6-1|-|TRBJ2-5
TGTGCCAGCAGTGATGCGGGTCAGACCCAGTACTTC
CASSDAGQTQYF
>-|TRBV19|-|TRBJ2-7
TGTGCCAGTAGTATCGGGCAGGGTGACGAGCAGTACTTC
CASSIGQGDEQYF
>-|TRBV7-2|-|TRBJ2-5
TGTGCCAGCAGTCTGTACCAAGAGACCCAGTACTTC
CASSLYQETQYF
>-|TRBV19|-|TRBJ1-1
TGTGCCAGTACGCGCCCTGACAGGTACACTGAAGCTTTCTTT
CASTRPDRYTEAFF
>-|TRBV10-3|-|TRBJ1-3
TGTGCCATCAGTGAGTCTTTGGACAGAGGCTCTGGAAACACCATATATTTT
CAISESLDRGSGNTIYF
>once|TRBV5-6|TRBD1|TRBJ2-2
TGTGCCAGCAGCTTGGGGGTGACAGGGGACACCGGGGAGCTGTTTTTT
CASSLGVTGDTGELFF
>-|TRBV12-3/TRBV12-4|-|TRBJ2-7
TGTGCCAGCAGTTTGGAGGTTCTCTACGAGCAGTACTTC
CASSLEVLYEQYF
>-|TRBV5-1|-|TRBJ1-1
TGCGCCAGCAGCTTGGCCGCAGGGCTGAACACTGAAGCTTTCTTT
CASSLAAGLNTEAFF
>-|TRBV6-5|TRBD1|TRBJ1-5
TGTGCCAGCAGCTCGGACAGGGCCCGAAATCAGCCCCAGCATTTT
CASSSDRARNQPQHF
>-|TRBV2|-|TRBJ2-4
TGTGCCAGCAGTGAAGGATTCCTATACTATGTCGGCAAAAACATTCAGTACTTC
CASSEGFLYYVGKNIQYF
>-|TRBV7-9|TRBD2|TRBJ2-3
TGTGCCAGCAGCCCGCGACTAGCGGGGGTGCAAGATACGCAGTATTTT
CASSPRLAGVQDTQYF
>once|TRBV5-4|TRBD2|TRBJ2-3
TGTGCCAGCAACCTTGGATTGCGGGGGGGCAAGGCAGATACGCAGTATTTT
CASNLGLRGGKADTQYF
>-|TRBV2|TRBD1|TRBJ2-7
TGTGCCAGCAGCGGACAGGGGATCTACGAGCAGTACTTC
CASSGQGIYEQYF
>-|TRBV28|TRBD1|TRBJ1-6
TGTGCCAGCAGGACAGGGTCGGATAATTCACCCCTCCACTTT
CASRTGSDNSPLHF
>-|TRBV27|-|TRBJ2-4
TGTGCCAGCAGTTTGTCCATACTAGCCAAAAACATTCAGTACTTC
CASSLSILAKNIQYF